What follows describes a single TCR beta chain. This specimen comes from a study of blood T cell repertoires in COVID-19. Looked up from germline, CDR1 is LNHDA and CDR2 is SQIVND (reference sequence). The J segment lost 4 bases and the V segment lost 2 bases, leaving 6 bases of the junction unmatched. The CDR3 covers 15 residues. Assay used: immunoSEQ multiplex PCR; TCRdb lists only in-frame clones, some missing. The sample lists some 520,000 clones; roughly 89% were seen once. The sequencing input was peripheral blood. J is TRBJ2-7 and V is TRBV19; 9 bases align to TRBD1. This TCR derives from a man aged 18 to 30 with COVID-19, enrolled during active disease. CDR3 DNA: TGTGCCAGTAGTATACTGGTGGGACAGGGTTACGAGCAGTACTTC. Protein product: CASSILVGQGYEQYF.